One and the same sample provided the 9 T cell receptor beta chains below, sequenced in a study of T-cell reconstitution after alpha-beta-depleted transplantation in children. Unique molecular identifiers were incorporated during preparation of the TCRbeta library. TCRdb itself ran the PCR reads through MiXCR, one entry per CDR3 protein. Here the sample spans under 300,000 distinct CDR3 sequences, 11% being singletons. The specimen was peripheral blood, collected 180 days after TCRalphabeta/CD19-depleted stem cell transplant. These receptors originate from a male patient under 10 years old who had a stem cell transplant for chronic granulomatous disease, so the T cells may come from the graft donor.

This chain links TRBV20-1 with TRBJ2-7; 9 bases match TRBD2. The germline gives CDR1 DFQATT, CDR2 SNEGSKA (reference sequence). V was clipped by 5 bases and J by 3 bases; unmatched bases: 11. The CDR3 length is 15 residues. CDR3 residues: CSAGQGTSFRYEQYF. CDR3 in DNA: TGCAGTGCTGGCCAGGGGACTAGCTTCCGCTACGAGCAGTACTTC.

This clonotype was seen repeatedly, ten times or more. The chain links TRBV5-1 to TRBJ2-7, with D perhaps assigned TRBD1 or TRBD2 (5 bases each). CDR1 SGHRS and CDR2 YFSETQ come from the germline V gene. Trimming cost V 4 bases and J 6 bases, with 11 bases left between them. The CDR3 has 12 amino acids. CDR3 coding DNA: TGCGCCAGCAGCCCGGGGCGGAGCGAGCAGTACTTC. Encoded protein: CASSPGRSEQYF.

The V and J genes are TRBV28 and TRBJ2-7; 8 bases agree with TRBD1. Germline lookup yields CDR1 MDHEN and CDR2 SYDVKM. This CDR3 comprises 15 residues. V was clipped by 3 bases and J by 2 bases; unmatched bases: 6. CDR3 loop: CASSFRDRRTYEQYF. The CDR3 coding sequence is TGTGCCAGCAGTTTTCGGGACAGGAGGACCTACGAGCAGTACTTC.

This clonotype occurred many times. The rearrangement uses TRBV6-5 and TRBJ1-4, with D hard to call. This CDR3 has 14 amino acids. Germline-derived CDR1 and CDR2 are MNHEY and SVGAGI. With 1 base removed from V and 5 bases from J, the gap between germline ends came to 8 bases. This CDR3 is CASSYLHPNEKLFF. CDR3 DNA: TGTGCCAGCAGTTACTTGCACCCCAATGAAAAACTGTTTTTT.

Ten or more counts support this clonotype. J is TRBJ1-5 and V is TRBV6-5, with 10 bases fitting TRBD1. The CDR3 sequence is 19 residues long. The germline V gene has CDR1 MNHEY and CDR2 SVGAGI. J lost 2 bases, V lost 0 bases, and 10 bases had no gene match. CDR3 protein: CASSYSYRPGTGGNQPQHF. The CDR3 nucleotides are TGTGCCAGCAGTTACTCCTACCGTCCCGGGACAGGGGGCAATCAGCCCCAGCATTTT.

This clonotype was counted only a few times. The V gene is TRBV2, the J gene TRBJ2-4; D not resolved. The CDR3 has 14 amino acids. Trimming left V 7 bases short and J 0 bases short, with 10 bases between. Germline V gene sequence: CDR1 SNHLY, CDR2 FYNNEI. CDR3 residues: CASKSELAKNIQYF. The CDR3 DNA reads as TGTGCCAGCAAATCAGAACTAGCCAAAAACATTCAGTACTTC.

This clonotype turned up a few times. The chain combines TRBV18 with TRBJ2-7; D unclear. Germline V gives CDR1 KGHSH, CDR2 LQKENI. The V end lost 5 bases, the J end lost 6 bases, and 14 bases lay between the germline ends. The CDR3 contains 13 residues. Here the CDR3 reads CASSFTRSPEQYF. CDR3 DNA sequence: TGTGCCAGCTCATTTACCAGGTCCCCCGAGCAGTACTTC.

The CDR3 DNA reads as TGTGCCAGCAGCCCCCGGCGCCCGGCAGATACGCAGTATTTT. This sequence encodes CASSPRRPADTQYF. The chain employs TRBV7-9 and TRBJ2-3; D gene uncertain. CDR1 and CDR2 from the germline V gene are SEHNR and FQNEAQ (reference sequence). V gave up 5 bases and J gave up 4 bases, with 13 bases separating them. This CDR3 region has 14 residues.

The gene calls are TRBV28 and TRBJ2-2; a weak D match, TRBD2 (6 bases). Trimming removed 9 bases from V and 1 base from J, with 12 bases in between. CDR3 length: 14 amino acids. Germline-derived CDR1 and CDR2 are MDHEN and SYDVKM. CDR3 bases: TGTGCCAGTAGCGGATCTAAGAACACCGGGGAGCTGTTTTTT. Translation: CASSGSKNTGELFF.